This TCR beta chain emerged from a study of cytomegalovirus exposure and HLA in healthy donors. Study-wide points: Later analysis reportedly placed an Asian-associated ancestry cluster below the roughly 700-donor mean in N-insertions. TCR beta sequences reportedly predicted the HLA-A and HLA-B alleles of most subjects accurately. Earlier findings revealed that most TCR beta V segments proved productive either about 90% or about 30% of the time.

Amplification used 60 Vbeta primers and 13 Jbeta primers. This table comes from immunoSEQ multiplex PCR, and its TCRdb copy is limited to in-frame clones, with some not included. The sample includes about 130,000 clones, about 79% of them seen just once. About this clone: Antigen specificity is unknown.

The V end was cut by 7 bases, the J end by 5 bases, with 12 bases between. The germline V gene encodes CDR1 WSHSY and CDR2 SAAADI. There are 13 residues in the CDR3. The sample was PBMCs. The receptor's source is a young man in good health and CMV-seronegative. The chain links TRBV10-2 to TRBJ2-1; D unclear. CDR3 residues: CASISPRNNEQFF. Here the CDR3 DNA reads TGCGCCAGCATAAGTCCCAGAAACAATGAGCAGTTCTTC.